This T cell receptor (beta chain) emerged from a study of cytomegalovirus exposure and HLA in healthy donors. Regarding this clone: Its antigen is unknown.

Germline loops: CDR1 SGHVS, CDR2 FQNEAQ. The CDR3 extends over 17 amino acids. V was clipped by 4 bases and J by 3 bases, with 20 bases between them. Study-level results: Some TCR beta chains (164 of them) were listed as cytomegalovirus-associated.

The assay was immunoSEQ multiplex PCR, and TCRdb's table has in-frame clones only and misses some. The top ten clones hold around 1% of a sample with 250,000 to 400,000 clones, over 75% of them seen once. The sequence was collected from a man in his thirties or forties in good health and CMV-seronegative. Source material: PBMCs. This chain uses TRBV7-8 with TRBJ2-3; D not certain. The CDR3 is CASSSYNRAPNTDTQYF. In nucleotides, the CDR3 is TGTGCCAGCAGCTCATATAACAGAGCACCAAATACAGATACGCAGTATTTT.